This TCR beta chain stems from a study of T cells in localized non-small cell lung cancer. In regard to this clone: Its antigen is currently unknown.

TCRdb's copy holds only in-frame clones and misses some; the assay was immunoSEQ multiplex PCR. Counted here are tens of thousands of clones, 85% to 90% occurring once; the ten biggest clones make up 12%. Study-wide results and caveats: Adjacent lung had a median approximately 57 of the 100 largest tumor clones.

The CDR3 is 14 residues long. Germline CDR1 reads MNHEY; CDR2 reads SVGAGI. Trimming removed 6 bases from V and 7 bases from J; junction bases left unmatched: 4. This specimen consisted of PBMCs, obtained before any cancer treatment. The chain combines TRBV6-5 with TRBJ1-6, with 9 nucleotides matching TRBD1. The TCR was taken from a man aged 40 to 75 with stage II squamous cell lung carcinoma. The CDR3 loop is CASSLGTGNSPLHF. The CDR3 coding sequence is TGTGCCAGCAGCCTTGGGACAGGGAATTCACCCCTCCACTTT.